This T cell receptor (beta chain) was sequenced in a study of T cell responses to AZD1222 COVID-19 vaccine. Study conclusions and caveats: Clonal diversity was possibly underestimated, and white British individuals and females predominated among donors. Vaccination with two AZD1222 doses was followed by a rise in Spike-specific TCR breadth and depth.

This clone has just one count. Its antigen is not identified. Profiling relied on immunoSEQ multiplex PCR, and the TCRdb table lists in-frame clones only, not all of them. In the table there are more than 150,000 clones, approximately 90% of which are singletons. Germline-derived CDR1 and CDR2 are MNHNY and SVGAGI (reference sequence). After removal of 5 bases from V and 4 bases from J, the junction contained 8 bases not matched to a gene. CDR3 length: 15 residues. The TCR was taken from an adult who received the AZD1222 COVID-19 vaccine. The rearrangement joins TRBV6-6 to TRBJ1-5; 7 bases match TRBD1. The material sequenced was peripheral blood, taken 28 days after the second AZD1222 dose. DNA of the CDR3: TGTGCCAGCAGTCCCTCAGGGGGAGGGAATCAGCCCCAGCATTTT. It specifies CASSPSGGGNQPQHF.